The TCR beta chain described here comes from a study of blood T cell repertoires in COVID-19. The CDR3 is 16 residues long. CDR1 and CDR2 (germline): MDHEN, SYDVKM. V shed 3 bases and J 2 bases; nucleotides not matched to a gene: 10. Sequenced by immunoSEQ multiplex PCR; TCRdb stores in-frame clones only, minus some. The repertoire consists of some 50,000 clones, with about nine tenths occurring once and the leading ten covering 2.1%. The sequencing input was peripheral blood. The chain combines TRBV28 with TRBJ2-7; 7 nucleotides agree with TRBD1. This receptor was obtained from an elderly woman with COVID-19, enrolled during active disease. For the CDR3, the DNA is TGTGCCAGCAGTTTCCTCCCCCCGGGACAGCCCTACGAGCAGTACTTC. Its protein is CASSFLPPGQPYEQYF. Full variable domain (missing parts from reference TRBV28 and TRBJ2-7): DVKVTQSSRYLVKRTGEKVFLECVQDMDHENMFWYRQDPGLGLRLIYFSYDVKMKEKGDIPEGYSVSREKKERFSLILESASTNQTSMYLCASSFLPPGQPYEQYFGPGTRLTVT.